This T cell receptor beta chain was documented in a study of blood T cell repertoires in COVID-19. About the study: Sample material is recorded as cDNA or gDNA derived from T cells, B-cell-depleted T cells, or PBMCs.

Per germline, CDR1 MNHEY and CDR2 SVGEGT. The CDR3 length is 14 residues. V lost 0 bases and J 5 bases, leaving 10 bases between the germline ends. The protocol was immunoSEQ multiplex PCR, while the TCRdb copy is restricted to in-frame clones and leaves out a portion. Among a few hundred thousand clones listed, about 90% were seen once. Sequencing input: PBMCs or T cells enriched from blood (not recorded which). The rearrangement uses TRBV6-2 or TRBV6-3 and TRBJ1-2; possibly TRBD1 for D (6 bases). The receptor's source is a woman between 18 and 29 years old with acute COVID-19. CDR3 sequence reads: CASSYSRGSYGYTF. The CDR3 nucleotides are TGTGCCAGCAGTTACTCGAGGGGGAGTTATGGCTACACCTTC.